The source of this TCR beta chain is a study of cytomegalovirus exposure and HLA in healthy donors. J was trimmed by 7 bases and V by 4 bases; bases with no gene match: 13. Per the germline V gene, CDR1 is SGDLS and CDR2 is YYNGEE. The CDR3 contains 15 residues. This clone was counted once. 13 Jbeta primers and 60 Vbeta primers were used for the PCR. Data came from immunoSEQ multiplex PCR; TCRdb stores just in-frame clones and leaves some out. There are more than 100,000 clones in the sample; around 69% occur only once, and 8% to 8.5% lies in the top ten. The sample comprised PBMCs. This receptor was taken from a middle-aged woman in good health and CMV-seropositive. The chain uses TRBV9 and TRBJ1-2; TRBD1 aligns across 7 bases. The CDR3 sequence: CASSPRGQGESGYTF. CDR3 DNA sequence: TGTGCCAGCAGCCCTCGGGGGCAGGGGGAAAGTGGCTACACCTTC.